This T cell receptor (beta chain) was documented in a study of cytomegalovirus exposure and HLA in healthy donors. General study points: Productive status was seen about 90% or about 30% of the time for most TCR beta V segments in an earlier analysis. Trimming of TCR beta V- and J-genes showed a link, identified in a later analysis, to a missense DCLRE1C variant.

PCR involved 60 Vbeta and 13 Jbeta primers. Some clones are missing from TCRdb's copy, which holds only in-frame ones; the method was immunoSEQ multiplex PCR. The sample holds about 130,000 clones, around a tenth seen once. A remark on this clone: Its cognate antigen is unknown.

The CDR3 spans 15 residues. The V gene lost 5 bases and the J gene lost 7 bases, with 18 bases spanning the gap. CDR1 is SGHTA and CDR2 is FQGNSA in the germline V gene. V gene TRBV7-2 combines with J gene TRBJ1-5, with TRBD1 as a possible D gene (6 bases). The sample consisted of PBMCs. The clonotype comes from a man aged 50 to 60 in good health and CMV-seronegative. CDR3 sequence reads: CASSPPGPRGQPQHF. CDR3 nucleotides: TGTGCCAGCAGCCCACCGGGACCGAGGGGGCAGCCCCAGCATTTT. The full variable domain, completed using reference TRBV7-2 and TRBJ1-5, is GAGVSQSPSNKVTEKGKDVELRCDPISGHTALYWYRQSLGQGLEFLIYFQGNSAPDKSGLPSDRFSAERTGGSVSTLTIQRTQQEDSAVYLCASSPPGPRGQPQHFGDGTRLSIL.